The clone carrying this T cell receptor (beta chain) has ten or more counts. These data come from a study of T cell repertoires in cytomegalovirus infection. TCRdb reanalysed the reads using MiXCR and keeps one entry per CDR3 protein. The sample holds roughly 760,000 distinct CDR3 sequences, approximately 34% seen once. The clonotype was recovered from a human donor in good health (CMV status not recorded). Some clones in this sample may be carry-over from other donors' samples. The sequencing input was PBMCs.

CDR3 nucleotides: TGTGCCAGCAGTTTCGGCTCCGGGGAGACCCAGTACTTC. Translation gives CASSFGSGETQYF. This rearrangement joins TRBV27 to TRBJ2-5; the D is unclear. The CDR3 spans 13 residues. The V and J ends lost 3 bases and 5 bases respectively, with 10 bases between them. Germline CDR1 reads MNHEY; CDR2 reads SMNVEV (reference sequence).